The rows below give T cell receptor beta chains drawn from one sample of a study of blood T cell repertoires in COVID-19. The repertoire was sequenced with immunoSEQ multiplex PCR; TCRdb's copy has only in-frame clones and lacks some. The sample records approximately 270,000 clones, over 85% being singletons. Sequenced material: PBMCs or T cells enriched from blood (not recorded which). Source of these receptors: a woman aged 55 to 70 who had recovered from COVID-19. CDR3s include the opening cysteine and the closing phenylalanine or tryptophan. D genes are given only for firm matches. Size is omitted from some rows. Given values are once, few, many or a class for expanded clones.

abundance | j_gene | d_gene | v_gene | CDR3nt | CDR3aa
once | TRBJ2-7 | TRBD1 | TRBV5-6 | TGTGCCAGCAGCTTCGGACAGGCCTACGAGCAGTACTTC | CASSFGQAYEQYF
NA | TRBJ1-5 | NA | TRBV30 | TGTGCCTGGAGTTCGGGACAAACATATCAGCCCCAGCATTTT | CAWSSGQTYQPQHF
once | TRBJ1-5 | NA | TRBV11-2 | TGTGCCAGCCCCCTAAGAGGGCAGGTCCAGCATTTT | CASPLRGQVQHF
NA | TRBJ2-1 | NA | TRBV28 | TGTGCCAGGGAGCAGGGCAATGAGCAGTTCTTC | CAREQGNEQFF
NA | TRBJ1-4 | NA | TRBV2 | TGTGCCAGCGGGAACAGGGCCAATGAAAAACTGTTTTTT | CASGNRANEKLFF
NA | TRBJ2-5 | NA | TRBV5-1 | TGCGCCAGCAGCTTGGCCGTCAGGGAAGAGACCCAGTACTTC | CASSLAVREETQYF
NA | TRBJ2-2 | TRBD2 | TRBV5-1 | TGCGCCAGCAGCTTGTTGCTAGCGGGAGGGCCGGTTGGCACCGGGGAGCTGTTTTTT | CASSLLLAGGPVGTGELFF
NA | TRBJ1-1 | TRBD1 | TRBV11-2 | TGTGCCAGCAGCTTCCAACGCAGGGGGCGAGCTTTCTTT | CASSFQRRGRAFF
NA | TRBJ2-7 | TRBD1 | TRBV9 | TGTGCCAGCAGCGAAACAGGGGGCGCTCCCTACGAGCAGTACTTC | CASSETGGAPYEQYF
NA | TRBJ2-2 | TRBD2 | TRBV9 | TGTGCCAGCAGCCAATTCCCCGGGACTAGCGAGCTGTTTTTT | CASSQFPGTSELFF
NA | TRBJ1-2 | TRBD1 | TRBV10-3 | TGTGCCAGCCTAGACCTACAGGGGAACTATGGCTACACCTTC | CASLDLQGNYGYTF
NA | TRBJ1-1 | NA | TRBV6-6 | TGTGCCAGCAGTTCCAAGGGGGACACTGAAGCTTTCTTT | CASSSKGDTEAFF
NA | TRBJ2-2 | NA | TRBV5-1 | TGCGCCAGCAGCCAGACTACATCCGCGAACACCGGGGAGCTGTTTTTT | CASSQTTSANTGELFF
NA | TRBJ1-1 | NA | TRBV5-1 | TGCGCCAGCAGCTACGGACTGGGGATGAACACTGAAGCTTTCTTT | CASSYGLGMNTEAFF
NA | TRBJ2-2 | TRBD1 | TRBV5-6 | TGTGCCAGCAGCTCTCGGCTGGACAGGGCCGCGGGAGGGGAGCTGTTTTTT | CASSSRLDRAAGGELFF
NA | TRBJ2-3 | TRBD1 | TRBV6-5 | TGTGCCAGCAGAGGACAGGTCGCCGATACGCAGTATTTT | CASRGQVADTQYF
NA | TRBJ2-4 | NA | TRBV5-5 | TGTGCCAGCAGCTTGGGGGGCCTTAAAAACATTCAGTACTTC | CASSLGGLKNIQYF
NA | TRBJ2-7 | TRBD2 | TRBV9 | TGTGCCAGCAGCGTAGCGGCGGGAGGCATCCACTCCTACGAGCAGTACTTC | CASSVAAGGIHSYEQYF
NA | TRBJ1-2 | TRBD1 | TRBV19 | TGTGCCAGTAGTATCCGGGACAGGGATGGATGGGTGAACTATGGCTACACCTTC | CASSIRDRDGWVNYGYTF
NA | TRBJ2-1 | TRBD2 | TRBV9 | TGTGCCAGCAGCGTAGCTTGGTCTAGCGGGAAGTACAATGAGCAGTTCTTC | CASSVAWSSGKYNEQFF
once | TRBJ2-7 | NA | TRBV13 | TGTGCCAGCAGCAGGGGTAGTTACGAGCAGTACTTC | CASSRGSYEQYF
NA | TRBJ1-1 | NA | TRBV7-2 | TGTGCCAGCAGCTCGCCCGAGTGGGGCTCTGAAGCTTTCTTT | CASSSPEWGSEAFF
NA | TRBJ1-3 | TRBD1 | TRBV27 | TGTGCCAGTACAGGGGACGGAAACACCATATATTTT | CASTGDGNTIYF
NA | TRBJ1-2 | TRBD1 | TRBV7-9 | TGTGCCAGCAGCTCCGACAGGGGGCTTTACTATGGCTACACCTTC | CASSSDRGLYYGYTF
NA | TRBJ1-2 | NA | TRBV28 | TGTGCCAGCAGTTTCTCGACAATCTATGGCTACACCTTC | CASSFSTIYGYTF
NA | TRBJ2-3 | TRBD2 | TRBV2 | TGTGCCAGCAGTGGGCGGGCGGGAGGCACAGATACGCAGTATTTT | CASSGRAGGTDTQYF
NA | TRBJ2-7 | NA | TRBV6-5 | TGTGCCAGCAGACTGGCAGGGACCTACGAGCAGTACTTC | CASRLAGTYEQYF
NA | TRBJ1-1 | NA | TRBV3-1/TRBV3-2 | TGTGCCAGCTGTAGGGGCACCGACACTGAAGCTTTCTTT | CASCRGTDTEAFF
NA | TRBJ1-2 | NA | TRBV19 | TGTGCCAGTAGTCCAATTTACGCGCGGGAGGTTTATGGCTACACCTTC | CASSPIYAREVYGYTF
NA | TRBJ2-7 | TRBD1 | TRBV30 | TGTGCCTGGAACTCCGGGACAGCCTCCTACGAGCAGTACTTC | CAWNSGTASYEQYF
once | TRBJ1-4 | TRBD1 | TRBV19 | TGTGCCAGTAGTGACCAACAGGGGGCAAGTGAAAAACTGTTTTTT | CASSDQQGASEKLFF
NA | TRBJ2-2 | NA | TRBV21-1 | TGTGCGACCAACCGGGGGAGACGACCAACCGGGGGGGCCCCGAACACCGGGGAGCTGTTTTTT | CATNRGRRPTGGAPNTGELFF
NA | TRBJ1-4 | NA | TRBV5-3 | TGTGCCAGAAGGATGTTGACAGGCCGGGGCGAAAAACTGTTTTTT | CARRMLTGRGEKLFF